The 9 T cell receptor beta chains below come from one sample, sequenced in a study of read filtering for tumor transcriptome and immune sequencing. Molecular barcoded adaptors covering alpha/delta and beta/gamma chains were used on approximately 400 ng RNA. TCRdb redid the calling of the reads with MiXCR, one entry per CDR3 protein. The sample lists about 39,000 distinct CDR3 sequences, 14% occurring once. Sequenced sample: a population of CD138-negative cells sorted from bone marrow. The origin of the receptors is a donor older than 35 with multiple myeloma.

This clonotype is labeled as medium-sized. The CDR3 region has the DNA TGCGCCAGCAGCTTGGGGGGACAGATCAATGAGCAGTTCTTC. This translates into CASSLGGQINEQFF. The J gene is TRBJ2-1, the V gene TRBV5-1; 7 bases agree with TRBD1. Germline CDR1 and CDR2: SGHRS and YFSETQ. The CDR3 has 14 residues. V lost 0 bases and J lost 6; bases outside the gene matches: 3.

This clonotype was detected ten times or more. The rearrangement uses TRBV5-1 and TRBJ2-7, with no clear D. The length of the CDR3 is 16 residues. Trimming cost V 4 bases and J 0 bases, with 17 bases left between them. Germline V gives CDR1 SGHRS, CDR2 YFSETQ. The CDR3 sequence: CASSPNHGLASYEQYF. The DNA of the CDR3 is TGCGCCAGCAGCCCTAACCATGGGTTAGCCTCCTACGAGCAGTACTTC.

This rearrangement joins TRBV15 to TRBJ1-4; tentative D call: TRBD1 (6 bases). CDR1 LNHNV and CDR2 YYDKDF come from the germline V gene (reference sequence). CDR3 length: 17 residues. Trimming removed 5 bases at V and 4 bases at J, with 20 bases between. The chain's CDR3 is CATSGGWGHAGNEKLFF. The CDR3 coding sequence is TGTGCCACCAGCGGTGGCTGGGGACACGCCGGTAATGAAAAACTGTTTTTT.

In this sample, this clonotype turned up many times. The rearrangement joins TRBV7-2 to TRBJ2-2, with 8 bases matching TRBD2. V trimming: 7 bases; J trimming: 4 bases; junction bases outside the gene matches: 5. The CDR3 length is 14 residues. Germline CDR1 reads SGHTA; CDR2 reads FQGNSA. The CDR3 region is CASKRTSGTGELFF. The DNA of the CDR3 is TGTGCCAGCAAACGCACTAGCGGCACCGGGGAGCTGTTTTTT.

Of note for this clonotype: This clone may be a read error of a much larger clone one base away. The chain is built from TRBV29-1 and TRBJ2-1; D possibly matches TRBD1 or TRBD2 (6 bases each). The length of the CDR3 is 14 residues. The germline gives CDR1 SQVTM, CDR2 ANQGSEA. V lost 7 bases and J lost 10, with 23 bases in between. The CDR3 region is CSEGGGLEAYEQFF. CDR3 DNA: TGCAGCGAGGGGGGTGGCCTGGAGGCCTACGAGCAGTTCTTC.

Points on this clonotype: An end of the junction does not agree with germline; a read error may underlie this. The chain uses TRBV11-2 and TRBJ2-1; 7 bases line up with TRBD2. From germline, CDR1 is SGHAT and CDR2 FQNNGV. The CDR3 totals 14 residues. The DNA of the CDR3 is TGCGCCAGCAGCCACCGGACTAGACCCAATGAGCAGTTCTTC. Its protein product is CASSHRTRPNEQFF.

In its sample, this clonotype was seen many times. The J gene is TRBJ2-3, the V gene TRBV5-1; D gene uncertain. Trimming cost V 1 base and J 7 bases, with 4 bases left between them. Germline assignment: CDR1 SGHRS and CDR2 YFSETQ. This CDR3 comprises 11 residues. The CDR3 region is CASSLLNTQYF. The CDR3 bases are TGCGCCAGCAGCTTGCTAAATACGCAGTATTTT. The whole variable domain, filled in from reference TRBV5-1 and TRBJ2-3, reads KAGVTQTPRYLIKTRGQQVTLSCSPISGHRSVSWYQQTPGQGLQFLFEYFSETQRNKGNFPGRFSGRQFSNSRSEMNVSTLELGDSALYLCASSLLNTQYFGPGTRLTVL.

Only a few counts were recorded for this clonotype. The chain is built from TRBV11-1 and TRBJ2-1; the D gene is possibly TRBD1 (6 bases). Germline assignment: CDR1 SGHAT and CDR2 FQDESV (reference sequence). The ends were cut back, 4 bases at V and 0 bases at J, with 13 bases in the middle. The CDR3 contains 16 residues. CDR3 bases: TGTGCCAGCAGCTCGAAGGACAGCCGCTCCTACAATGAGCAGTTCTTC. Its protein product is CASSSKDSRSYNEQFF.

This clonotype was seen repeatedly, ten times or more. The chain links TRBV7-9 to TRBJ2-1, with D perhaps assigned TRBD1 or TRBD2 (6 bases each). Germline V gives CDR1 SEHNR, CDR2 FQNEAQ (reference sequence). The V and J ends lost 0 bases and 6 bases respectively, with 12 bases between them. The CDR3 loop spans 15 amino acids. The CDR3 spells CASSLARLGGNEQFF. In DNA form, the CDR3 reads TGTGCCAGCAGCTTAGCGAGACTAGGGGGCAATGAGCAGTTCTTC.